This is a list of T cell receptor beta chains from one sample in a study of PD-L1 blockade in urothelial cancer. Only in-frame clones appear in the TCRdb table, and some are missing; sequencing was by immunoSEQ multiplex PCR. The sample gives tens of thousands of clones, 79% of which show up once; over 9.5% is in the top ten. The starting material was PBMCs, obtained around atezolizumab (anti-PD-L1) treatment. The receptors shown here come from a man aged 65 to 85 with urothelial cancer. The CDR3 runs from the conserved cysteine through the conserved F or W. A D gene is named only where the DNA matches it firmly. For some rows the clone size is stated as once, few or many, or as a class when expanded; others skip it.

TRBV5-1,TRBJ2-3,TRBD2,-,TGCGCCAGCAGCTTGACTAGCGGGCAATCAGATACGCAGTATTTT,CASSLTSGQSDTQYF
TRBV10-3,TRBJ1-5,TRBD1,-,TGTGCCATCAGTGGCGGGGACTCCGGACAGGGTGGGAATCAGCCCCAGCATTTT,CAISGGDSGQGGNQPQHF
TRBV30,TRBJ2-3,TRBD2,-,TGTGCCTGGAGTGTACTGGGACTAGCGGGAGCAGATACGCAGTATTTT,CAWSVLGLAGADTQYF
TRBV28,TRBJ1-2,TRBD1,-,TGTGCCAGCAGCTCTCGCTTCCGGACAGGGACTACCTACACCTTC,CASSSRFRTGTTYTF
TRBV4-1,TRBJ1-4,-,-,TGCGCCAGCAGCCAAGATCAGCGGGGGGCTGAAAAACTGTTTTTT,CASSQDQRGAEKLFF
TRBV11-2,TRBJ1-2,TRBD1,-,TGTGCCAGCAGCTTACCTCCTCAGGGGGACTATGGCTACACCTTC,CASSLPPQGDYGYTF
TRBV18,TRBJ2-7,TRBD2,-,TGTGCCAGCTCACCACCTGGGACTAGCGGGAGCTACGAGCAGTACTTC,CASSPPGTSGSYEQYF
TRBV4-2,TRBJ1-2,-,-,TGTGCCAGCAGCCAAGATCAGCCGGGACACGGACTCTCCGATGGCTACACCTTC,CASSQDQPGHGLSDGYTF
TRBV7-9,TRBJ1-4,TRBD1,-,TGTGCCAGCAGCTCCACGGGACAGGGAAATGAAAAACTGTTTTTT,CASSSTGQGNEKLFF
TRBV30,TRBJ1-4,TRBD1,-,TGTGCCTGTCACAGGGGGCCAACTAATGAAAAACTGTTTTTT,CACHRGPTNEKLFF
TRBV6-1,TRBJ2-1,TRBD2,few,TGTGCCAGCAGTGAAGCGCTAGCGGGAGGCTACAATGAGCAGTTCTTC,CASSEALAGGYNEQFF
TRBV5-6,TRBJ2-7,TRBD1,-,TGTGCCAGCAGCTTCGGGACAGGGCAACACGAGCAGTACTTC,CASSFGTGQHEQYF
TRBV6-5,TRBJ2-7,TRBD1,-,TGTGCCAGCAGTCAACGGGACAGCATCTACGAGCAGTACTTC,CASSQRDSIYEQYF
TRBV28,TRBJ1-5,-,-,TGTGCCAGCATTCAGGGCGAGGGGGATCAGCCCCAGCATTTT,CASIQGEGDQPQHF
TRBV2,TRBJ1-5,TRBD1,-,TGTGCCAGCAGTGCGGGACAGCTCAATCAGCCCCAGCATTTT,CASSAGQLNQPQHF
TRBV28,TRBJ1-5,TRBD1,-,TGTGCCAGCAGTACCAGGGGGAGCAATCAGCCCCAGCATTTT,CASSTRGSNQPQHF
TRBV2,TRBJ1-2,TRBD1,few,TGTGCCAGCAGTGGGGACAGTCACCTCTATGGCTACACCTTC,CASSGDSHLYGYTF
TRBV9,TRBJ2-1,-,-,TGTGCCAGATCAGGCAATGAGCAGTTCTTC,CARSGNEQFF
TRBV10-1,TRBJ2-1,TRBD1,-,TGCGCCAGCAGGGGACAGGGATTGAATGAGCAGTTCTTC,CASRGQGLNEQFF
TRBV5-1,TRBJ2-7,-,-,TGCGCCAGCAGCTTTTTCTCCGGGAGACGGGGCGAGCAGTACTTC,CASSFFSGRRGEQYF
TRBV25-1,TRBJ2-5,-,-,TGTGCCAGCAGTGAATTCCGATTAGGGGAAGGGGCCCAAGAGACCCAGTACTTC,CASSEFRLGEGAQETQYF
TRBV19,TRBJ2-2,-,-,TGTGCCAGTAGTAGGGGAGGCTACGGGGAGCTGTTTTTT,CASSRGGYGELFF
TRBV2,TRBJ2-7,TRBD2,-,TGTGCCAGCAGTCCTCGGACTAGCGGCTACGAGCAGTACTTC,CASSPRTSGYEQYF
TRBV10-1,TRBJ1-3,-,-,TGCGCCAGCAGTAACAGGGCAACTGGAAACACCATATATTTT,CASSNRATGNTIYF
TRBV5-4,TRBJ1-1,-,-,TGTGCCAGCAGCTTGGGAACCGGGGGGCGGGCTGAAGCTTTCTTT,CASSLGTGGRAEAFF
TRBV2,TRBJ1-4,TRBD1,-,TGTGCCAGCAGTGAAGGGGACAGGGTTGGGGAAAAACTGTTTTTT,CASSEGDRVGEKLFF
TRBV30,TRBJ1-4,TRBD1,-,TGTGCCTGGAGTACGGGACAGGCCGGGGAAAAACTGTTTTTT,CAWSTGQAGEKLFF
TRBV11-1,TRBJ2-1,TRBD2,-,TGTGCCAGCAGCACTAGCGGGAATCGAAATGAGCAGTTCTTC,CASSTSGNRNEQFF
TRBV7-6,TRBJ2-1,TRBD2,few,TGTGCCAGCAGCATCCTAGCGGGAGCCTACAATGAGCAGTTCTTC,CASSILAGAYNEQFF
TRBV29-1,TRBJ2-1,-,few,TGCAGGGCCCAGTCGGGCAATGAGCAGTTCTTC,CRAQSGNEQFF
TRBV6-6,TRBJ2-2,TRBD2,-,TGTGCCAGCAGTAACCGACTAGCGGCGAACACCGGGGAGCTGTTTTTT,CASSNRLAANTGELFF
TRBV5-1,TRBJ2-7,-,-,TGCGCCAGCAGAAATCAGGGGGAGCAGTACTTC,CASRNQGEQYF
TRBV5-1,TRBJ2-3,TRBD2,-,TGCGCCAGCAGCTTGAGGCTAGCGGGAGGGAATTTTCCTTCTACGTCCAGCACAGATACGCAGTATTTT,CASSLRLAGGNFPSTSSTDTQYF
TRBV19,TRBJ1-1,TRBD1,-,TGTGCCAGTAGTATGTTGATGGGACAGGTCACTGAAGCTTTCTTT,CASSMLMGQVTEAFF
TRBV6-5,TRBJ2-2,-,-,TGTGCCAGCAGTTACGAACTCCCAAACACCGGGGAGCTGTTTTTT,CASSYELPNTGELFF
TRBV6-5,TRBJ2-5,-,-,TGTGCCAGCCAGGACCAAGAGACCCAGTACTTC,CASQDQETQYF
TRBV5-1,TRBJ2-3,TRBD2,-,TGCGCCAGCAGCCCGGGGACTAGCGGGAGTGATGCAGATACGCAGTATTTT,CASSPGTSGSDADTQYF
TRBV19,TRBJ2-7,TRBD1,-,TGTGCCAGTAGTTGGGACAGGAGCTCCTACGAGCAGTACTTC,CASSWDRSSYEQYF
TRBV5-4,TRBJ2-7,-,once,TGTGCCAGCAGTCGAGGGTACGGCTACGAGCAGTACTTC,CASSRGYGYEQYF
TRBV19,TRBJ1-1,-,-,TGTGCCAGTGTCGGACAGCCGAACACTGAAGCTTTCTTT,CASVGQPNTEAFF
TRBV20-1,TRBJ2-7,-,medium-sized,TGCAGTGCTAGCCGCTACGAGCAGTACTTC,CSASRYEQYF
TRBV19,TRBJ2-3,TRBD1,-,TGTGCCAGTAGTAAGACAGGGGGCACAGATACGCAGTATTTT,CASSKTGGTDTQYF